One and the same sample provided the 29 T cell receptor beta chains below, sequenced in a study of OX40 agonist ivuxolimab in advanced cancers. Produced via immunoSEQ multiplex PCR; TCRdb's table is partial and in-frame only. The table records about 79,000 clones, approximately 85% of them present only once. This specimen was CD4+ or CD8+ T cells sorted from blood, taken in a trial of the OX40 agonist ivuxolimab. The source of these receptors is an adult with an advanced solid tumor such as melanoma, head and neck, liver or kidney cancer.

The rearrangement uses TRBV5-1 and TRBJ2-7, with a weak D call TRBD1 (6 bases). Between the trimmed V and J ends, which lost 0 bases and 3 bases, there was a span of 16 bases. The CDR3 is made up of 16 amino acids. CDR1 and CDR2 from the germline V gene are SGHRS and YFSETQ. In nucleotides, the CDR3 is TGCGCCAGCAGCTTGGAGGCAGGGGCCGAAAACTACGAGCAGTACTTC. Its translation is CASSLEAGAENYEQYF.

This CDR3 reads CASSPVGVLYEQYF. The CDR3 DNA follows: TGTGCCAGCAGCCCGGTGGGAGTTCTATACGAGCAGTACTTC. The chain has TRBV7-6 and TRBJ2-7; the D gene is possibly TRBD2 (5 bases). V was pared by 5 bases and J by 4 bases, with 15 bases between. CDR1 is SGHVS and CDR2 is FNYEAQ in the germline V gene. The CDR3 totals 14 residues.

The chain recombines TRBV7-9 with TRBJ2-3; 7 bases agree with TRBD1. J gave up 13 bases and V 6 bases, and 13 bases lay outside the gene matches. The CDR3 extends over 13 amino acids. Germline V gives CDR1 SEHNR, CDR2 FQNEAQ (reference sequence). The CDR3 sequence: CASRLQGTVSEYF. The CDR3 bases are TGTGCCAGCAGGTTACAGGGGACCGTCAGCGAGTATTTT.

This clone appeared a single time. The chain links TRBV7-6 to TRBJ2-2; 14 bases are shared with TRBD2. Germline-derived CDR1 and CDR2 are SGHVS and FNYEAQ. The length of the CDR3 is 16 residues. V shed 5 bases, J shed 6 bases, and the junction held 5 bases outside the gene matches. The CDR3 here is CASSAGLAGVAGELFF. CDR3 sequence (DNA): TGTGCCAGCAGCGCGGGACTAGCGGGAGTGGCCGGGGAGCTGTTTTTT.

The V and J genes are TRBV7-9 and TRBJ1-6, with 8 bases aligning to TRBD1. The CDR3 totals 15 residues. V trimming: 4 bases; J trimming: 5 bases; junction bases outside the gene matches: 4. Germline loops: CDR1 SEHNR, CDR2 FQNEAQ (reference sequence). This CDR3 is CASSYGQGHNSPLHF. DNA for the CDR3: TGTGCCAGCAGCTACGGACAGGGACATAATTCACCCCTCCACTTT.

This clone was observed a few times. CDR3 DNA sequence: TGTGCCAGCAGTGATGCAGACAGGGGTCCCCAAGAGACCCAGTACTTC. Residues: CASSDADRGPQETQYF. V usage is TRBV25-1 and J usage is TRBJ2-5, with TRBD1 matching over 8 bases. Germline V gene lookup returns CDR1 MGHDK and CDR2 SYGVNS. The CDR3 spans 16 residues. Losses at the gene ends were 3 bases for V and 1 base for J; bases not matched to a gene: 7.

Note on this clone: The junction departs from the called germline gene at one end, perhaps through a read error. The chain uses TRBV7-9 and TRBJ2-5, with D maybe TRBD1 (6 bases). The end of the DNA aligns better with TRBJ2-7, so the J call may be wrong. CDR3 size: 14 residues. Per germline, CDR1 SEHNR and CDR2 FQNEAQ (reference sequence). The CDR3 DNA is TGTGCCAGCAGATTAGGGGACATTAGCGACGAGCAGTACTTC. It specifies CASRLGDISDEQYF.

The rearrangement uses TRBV5-4 and TRBJ2-5; D may match TRBD1 or TRBD2 (6 bases each). The CDR3 covers 16 residues. In germline, CDR1 is SGHNT, CDR2 YYREEE (reference sequence). Trimming shortened V by 1 base and J by 2 bases, and 15 bases separated the two germline ends. CDR3 bases: TGTGCCAGCAGCTTGTCTCCGGGGGCGGGACAAGAGACCCAGTACTTC. It yields the protein CASSLSPGAGQETQYF.

V gene TRBV6-1 combines with J gene TRBJ2-7; possibly TRBD1 for D (5 bases). The CDR3 spans 13 residues. CDR1 MNHNS and CDR2 SASEGT come from the germline V gene. V shed 8 bases and J shed 2 bases, with 13 bases lying between them. CDR3 residues: CASETPGTYEQYF. The CDR3 DNA is TGTGCCAGCGAAACTCCAGGGACCTACGAGCAGTACTTC.

J is TRBJ1-4 and V is TRBV28; D uncertain. From germline, CDR1 is MDHEN and CDR2 SYDVKM. The CDR3 is made up of 15 amino acids. With 6 bases removed from V and 5 bases from J, the gap between germline ends came to 16 bases. CDR3 DNA: TGTGCCAGCAGCCCGTTAAGGCAAGAAAATGAAAAACTGTTTTTT. Encoded protein: CASSPLRQENEKLFF.

This clone was recorded once. This chain links TRBV19 with TRBJ2-2; possible D gene TRBD1, 5 bases. The germline gives CDR1 LNHDA, CDR2 SQIVND (reference sequence). V was shortened by 7 bases and J by 4 bases, with 13 bases between the two germline ends. This CDR3 has 14 amino acids. CDR3 residues: CASTTGPTTGELFF. The CDR3 nucleotides read TGTGCCAGTACCACAGGACCAACCACCGGGGAGCTGTTTTTT.

The V gene is TRBV15, the J gene TRBJ1-2; D perhaps matches TRBD1 (5 bases). CDR3 length equals 16 residues. The germline CDR1 and CDR2 sequences are LNHNV and YYDKDF (reference sequence). The V end lost 1 base, the J end lost 4 bases, and 16 bases lay between the germline ends. As DNA, the CDR3 is TGTGCCACCAGCAGAGGGGACGTGAGGAATTTCTATGGCTACACCTTC. Protein: CATSRGDVRNFYGYTF.

The chain links TRBV5-1 to TRBJ2-2, with D perhaps TRBD2 (6 bases). The CDR3 extends over 14 amino acids. CDR1 is SGHRS and CDR2 is YFSETQ in the germline V gene. Trimming left V 5 bases short and J 5 bases short, with 13 bases between. The CDR3 loop is CASSDGGKTGELFF. CDR3 in DNA: TGCGCCAGCAGTGATGGGGGGAAGACCGGGGAGCTGTTTTTT.

This chain connects TRBV5-1 to TRBJ2-2; D remains ambiguous. Germline V CDR1 and CDR2: SGHRS, YFSETQ. This CDR3 has 15 amino acids. Trimming left V 0 bases short and J 3 bases short, with 9 bases between. In DNA form, the CDR3 reads TGCGCCAGCAGCTTGGGGCTAGTTGACACCGGGGAGCTGTTTTTT. Its translation is CASSLGLVDTGELFF.

This clone was picked up one time. V and J are TRBV7-9 and TRBJ2-1; D may be TRBD2 (6 bases). Germline CDR1 reads SEHNR; CDR2 reads FQNEAQ (reference sequence). V gave up 5 bases and J gave up 9 bases, with 20 bases separating them. The CDR3 extends over 15 amino acids. CDR3 region: CASSVTGTAPFEQFF. For the CDR3, the DNA is TGTGCCAGCAGCGTGACCGGGACTGCCCCTTTTGAGCAGTTCTTC.

CDR3 nucleotide sequence: TGTGCCAGCAGCCAGGACAGGGGAGTTAACATTCAGTACTTC. Residues: CASSQDRGVNIQYF. This chain connects TRBV5-4 to TRBJ2-4, with 9 positions matching TRBD1. The CDR3 loop spans 14 amino acids. The germline V gene encodes CDR1 SGHNT and CDR2 YYREEE (reference sequence). The junction had 6 bases not matched to a gene; V was cut back by 4 bases and J by 7 bases.

V gene TRBV9 combines with J gene TRBJ2-3; D may match TRBD1 or TRBD2 (6 bases each). The V and J ends lost 0 bases and 4 bases respectively, with 18 bases between them. The CDR3 is made up of 17 amino acids. Per germline, CDR1 SGDLS and CDR2 YYNGEE. This CDR3 is CASSVAQAGWGPDTQYF. Here the CDR3 DNA reads TGTGCCAGCAGCGTAGCGCAGGCGGGATGGGGGCCAGATACGCAGTATTTT.

This clone has just a few counts. This sequence joins TRBV9 and TRBJ1-1; D is perhaps TRBD1 (6 bases). The CDR3 consists of 15 residues. Germline values: CDR1 SGDLS, CDR2 YYNGEE. Trimming took 4 bases from V and 1 from J, leaving 14 bases between them. The DNA for the CDR3 is TGTGCCAGCAGCCCTGAGGAGGGGGAGAACACTGAAGCTTTCTTT. Protein product: CASSPEEGENTEAFF.

The chain uses TRBV9 and TRBJ1-5; no definite D call. The V gene's germline CDR1 is SGDLS and CDR2 YYNGEE. The CDR3 extends over 13 amino acids. With 3 bases removed from V and 3 bases from J, the gap between germline ends came to 7 bases. CDR3 bases: TGTGCCAGCAGCGAGGGCAACAATCAGCCCCAGCATTTT. Amino acid sequence: CASSEGNNQPQHF.

The chain is built from TRBV21-1 and TRBJ2-7; whether TRBD2, the table's D call, matches the DNA was not checked. TRBV21-1 counts as a pseudogene. This CDR3 contains 17 residues. CDR3 sequence reads: CASPTSGRNLVWGEQYF. The CDR3 coding sequence is TGTGCCAGCCCGACTAGCGGGAGGAATCTTGTTTGGGGGGAGCAGTACTTC.

This rearrangement joins TRBV6-5 to TRBJ2-7, with 7 bases matching TRBD1. Losses at the gene ends were 4 bases for V and 3 bases for J; bases not matched to a gene: 6. Looked up from germline, CDR1 is MNHEY and CDR2 is SVGAGI. The CDR3 totals 14 residues. DNA for the CDR3: TGTGCCAGCAGTTCACAGGGGAAGGGCTACGAGCAGTACTTC. Protein product: CASSSQGKGYEQYF.

J is TRBJ2-1 and V is TRBV6-1; D gene unclear. The length of the CDR3 is 12 residues. Germline V gene lookup returns CDR1 MNHNS and CDR2 SASEGT. V lost 9 bases and J 9 bases, leaving 15 bases between the germline ends. Here the CDR3 DNA reads TGTGCCAGTTTCAAAACGGGTCCTGAGCAGTTCTTC. Its protein product is CASFKTGPEQFF.

Only one count was recorded for this clone. This sequence joins TRBV19 and TRBJ1-2; D gene uncertain. This CDR3 comprises 16 residues. The germline V and J ends were trimmed by 5 bases and 3 bases, with 19 bases remaining between them. The V gene's germline CDR1 is LNHDA and CDR2 SQIVND (reference sequence). The CDR3 bases are TGTGCCAGTAGTCCCCCCCCTTTTACTGCAGACTATGGCTACACCTTC. Translated, it gives CASSPPPFTADYGYTF.

The chain uses TRBV9 and TRBJ2-1; 9 bases line up with TRBD2. The CDR3 length is 17 residues. Germline V CDR1 and CDR2: SGDLS, YYNGEE. J gave up 2 bases and V 4 bases, and 10 bases lay outside the gene matches. This chain's CDR3 is CASSPLRGRAAYNEQFF. Here the CDR3 DNA reads TGTGCCAGCAGCCCATTACGCGGGAGGGCCGCCTACAATGAGCAGTTCTTC.

This sequence joins TRBV2 and TRBJ2-2, with D perhaps TRBD2 (6 bases). The ends were cut back, 5 bases at V and 5 bases at J, with 6 bases in the middle. There are 12 residues in the CDR3. Germline CDR1 is SNHLY and CDR2 is FYNNEI. The CDR3 loop reads CASSSGTGELFF. CDR3 nucleotides: TGTGCCAGCAGTAGCGGGACCGGGGAGCTGTTTTTT.

The J gene is TRBJ1-2, the V gene TRBV28; TRBD1 matches 9 bases. Germline lookup yields CDR1 MDHEN and CDR2 SYDVKM. J lost 4 bases, V lost 7 bases, and 7 bases had no gene match. The CDR3 spans 14 residues. In DNA, the CDR3 is TGTGCCAGCACATGGGACAGGGAGGCCTATGGCTACACCTTC. Amino acids: CASTWDREAYGYTF.

The chain links TRBV4-3 to TRBJ2-7; 9 bases match TRBD2. Germline V CDR1 and CDR2: LGHNA, YSLEER. Trimming cost V 2 bases and J 4 bases; bases outside gene matches: 0. The CDR3 is made up of 13 amino acids. The CDR3 DNA is TGCGCCAGCAGCCAACTAGCGGGGTACGAGCAGTACTTC. The encoded protein is CASSQLAGYEQYF.

The chain carries TRBV18 and TRBJ2-1; tentative D call: TRBD2 (6 bases). Germline CDR1 reads KGHSH; CDR2 reads LQKENI. Trimming took off 0 bases at V and 14 bases at J, with 17 bases between the two ends. The CDR3 runs to 14 residues. CDR3 in DNA: TGTGCCAGCTCACCACCGACGGGGGTACCCACCGAGTTCTTC. Protein: CASSPPTGVPTEFF.

The rearrangement joins TRBV27 to TRBJ2-2; TRBD1 agrees at 8 bases. V lost 7 bases to trimming and J lost 6 bases; unmatched junction nucleotides: 10. Germline CDR1 and CDR2: MNHEY and SMNVEV (reference sequence). The CDR3 runs to 15 residues. CDR3 in amino acids: CASTGGQAYPGELFF. DNA of the CDR3: TGTGCCAGCACTGGGGGACAGGCCTATCCCGGGGAGCTGTTTTTT.